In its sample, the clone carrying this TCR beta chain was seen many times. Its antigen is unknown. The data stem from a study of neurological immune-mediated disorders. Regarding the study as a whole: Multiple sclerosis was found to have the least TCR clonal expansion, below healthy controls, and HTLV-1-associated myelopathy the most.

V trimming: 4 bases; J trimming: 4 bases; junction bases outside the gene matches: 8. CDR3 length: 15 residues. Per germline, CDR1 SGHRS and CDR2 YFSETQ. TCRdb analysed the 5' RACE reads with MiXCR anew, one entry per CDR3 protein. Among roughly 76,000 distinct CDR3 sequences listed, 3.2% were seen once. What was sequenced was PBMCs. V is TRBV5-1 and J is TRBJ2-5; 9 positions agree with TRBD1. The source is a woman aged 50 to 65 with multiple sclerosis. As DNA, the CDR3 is TGCGCCAGCAGCACCGGGACAGGGACCGGAGAGACCCAGTACTTC. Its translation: CASSTGTGTGETQYF.